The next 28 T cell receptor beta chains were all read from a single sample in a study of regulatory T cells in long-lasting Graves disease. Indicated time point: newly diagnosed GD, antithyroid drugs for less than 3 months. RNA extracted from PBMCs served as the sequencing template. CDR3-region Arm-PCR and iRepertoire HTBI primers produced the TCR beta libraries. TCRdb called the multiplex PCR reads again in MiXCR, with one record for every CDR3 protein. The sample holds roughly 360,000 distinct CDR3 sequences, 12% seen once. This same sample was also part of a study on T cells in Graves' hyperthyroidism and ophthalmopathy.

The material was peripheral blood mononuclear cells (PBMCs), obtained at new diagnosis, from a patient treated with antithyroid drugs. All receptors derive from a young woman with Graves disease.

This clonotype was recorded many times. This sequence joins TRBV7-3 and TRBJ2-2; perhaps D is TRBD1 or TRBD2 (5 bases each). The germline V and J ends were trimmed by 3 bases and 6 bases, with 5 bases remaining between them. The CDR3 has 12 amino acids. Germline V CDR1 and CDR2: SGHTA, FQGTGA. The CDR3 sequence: CASSLGAGELFF. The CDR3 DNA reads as TGTGCCAGCAGCTTGGGGGCCGGGGAGCTGTTTTTT.

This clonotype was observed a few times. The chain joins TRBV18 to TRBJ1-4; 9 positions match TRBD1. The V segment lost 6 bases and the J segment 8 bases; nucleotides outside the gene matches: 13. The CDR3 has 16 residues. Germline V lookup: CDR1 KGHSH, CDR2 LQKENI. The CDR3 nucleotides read TGTGCCAGCTCTCCCGGACAGGGGAAAACACTCGAAAAACTGTTTTTT. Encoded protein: CASSPGQGKTLEKLFF.

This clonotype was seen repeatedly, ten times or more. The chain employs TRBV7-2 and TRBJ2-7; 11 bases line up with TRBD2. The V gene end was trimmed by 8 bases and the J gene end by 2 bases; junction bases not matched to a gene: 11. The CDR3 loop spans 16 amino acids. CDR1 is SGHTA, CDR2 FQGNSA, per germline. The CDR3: CASSYLAGGPPYEQYF. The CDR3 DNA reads TGTGCCAGCTCATACTTAGCGGGAGGGCCCCCCTACGAGCAGTACTTC.

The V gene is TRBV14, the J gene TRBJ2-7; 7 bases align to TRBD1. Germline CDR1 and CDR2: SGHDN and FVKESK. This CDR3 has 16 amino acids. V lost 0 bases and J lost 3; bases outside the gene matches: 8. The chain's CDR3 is CASSQDQETGYYEQYF. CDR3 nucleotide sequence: TGTGCCAGCAGCCAAGATCAGGAGACAGGGTACTACGAGCAGTACTTC.

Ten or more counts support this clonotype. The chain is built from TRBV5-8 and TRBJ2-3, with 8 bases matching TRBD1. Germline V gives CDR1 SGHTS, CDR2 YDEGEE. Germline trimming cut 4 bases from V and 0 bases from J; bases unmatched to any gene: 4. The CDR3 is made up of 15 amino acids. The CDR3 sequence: CASSRTGYSTDTQYF. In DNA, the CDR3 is TGTGCCAGCAGCCGGACAGGGTATAGCACAGATACGCAGTATTTT.

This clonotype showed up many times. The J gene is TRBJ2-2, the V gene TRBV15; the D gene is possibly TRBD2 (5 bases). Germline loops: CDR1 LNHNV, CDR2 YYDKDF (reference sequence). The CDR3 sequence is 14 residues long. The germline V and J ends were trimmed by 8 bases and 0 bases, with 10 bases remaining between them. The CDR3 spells CATRRGANTGELFF. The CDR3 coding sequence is TGTGCCACCCGCCGGGGAGCGAACACCGGGGAGCTGTTTTTT.

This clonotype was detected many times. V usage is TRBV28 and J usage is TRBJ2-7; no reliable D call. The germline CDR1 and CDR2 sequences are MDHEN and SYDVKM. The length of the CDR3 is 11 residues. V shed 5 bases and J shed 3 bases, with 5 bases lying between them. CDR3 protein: CASSTNYEQYF. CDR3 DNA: TGTGCCAGCAGTACGAACTACGAGCAGTACTTC.

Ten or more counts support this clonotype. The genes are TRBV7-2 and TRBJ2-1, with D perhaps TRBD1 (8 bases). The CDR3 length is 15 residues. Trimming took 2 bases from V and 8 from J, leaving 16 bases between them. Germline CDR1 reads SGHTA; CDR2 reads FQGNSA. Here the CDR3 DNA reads TGTGCCAGCAGCTTAAGCGGGACGGACAGGGATGAGCAGTTCTTC. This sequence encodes CASSLSGTDRDEQFF.

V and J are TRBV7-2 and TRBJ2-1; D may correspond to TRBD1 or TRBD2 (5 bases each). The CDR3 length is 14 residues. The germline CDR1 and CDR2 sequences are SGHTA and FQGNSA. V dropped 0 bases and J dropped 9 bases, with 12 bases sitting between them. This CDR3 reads CASSLAGRAGEQFF. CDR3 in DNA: TGTGCCAGCAGCTTAGCGGGACGGGCGGGTGAGCAGTTCTTC.

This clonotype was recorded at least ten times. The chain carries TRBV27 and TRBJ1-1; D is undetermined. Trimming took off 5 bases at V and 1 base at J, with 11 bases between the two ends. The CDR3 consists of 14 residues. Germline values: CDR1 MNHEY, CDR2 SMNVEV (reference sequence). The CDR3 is CASSPWAGNTEAFF. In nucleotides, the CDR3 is TGTGCCAGCAGTCCTTGGGCGGGGAACACTGAAGCTTTCTTT.

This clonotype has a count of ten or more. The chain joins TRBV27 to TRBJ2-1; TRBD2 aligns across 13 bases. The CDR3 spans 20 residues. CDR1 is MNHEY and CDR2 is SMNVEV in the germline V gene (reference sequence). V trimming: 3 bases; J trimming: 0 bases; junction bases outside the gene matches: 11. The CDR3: CASSFPPGTSGESSYNEQFF. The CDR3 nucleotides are TGTGCCAGCAGTTTCCCCCCCGGGACTAGCGGGGAGAGCTCCTACAATGAGCAGTTCTTC.

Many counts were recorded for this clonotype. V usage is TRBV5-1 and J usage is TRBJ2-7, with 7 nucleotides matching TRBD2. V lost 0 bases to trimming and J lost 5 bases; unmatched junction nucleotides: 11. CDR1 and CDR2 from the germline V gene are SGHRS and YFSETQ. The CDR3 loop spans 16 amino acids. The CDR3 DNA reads TGCGCCAGCAGCTTGGCCCACGGCGGGAGCTTCAACGAGCAGTACTTC. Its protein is CASSLAHGGSFNEQYF.

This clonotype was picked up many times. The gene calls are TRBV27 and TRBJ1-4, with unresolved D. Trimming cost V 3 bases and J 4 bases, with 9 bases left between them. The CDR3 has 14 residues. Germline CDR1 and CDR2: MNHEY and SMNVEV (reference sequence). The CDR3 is CASSFLQSNEKLFF. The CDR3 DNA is TGTGCCAGCAGTTTTTTGCAGAGTAATGAAAAACTGTTTTTT. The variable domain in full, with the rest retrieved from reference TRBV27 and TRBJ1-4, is EAQVTQNPRYLITVTGKKLTVTCSQNMNHEYMSWYRQDPGLGLRQIYYSMNVEVTDKGDVPEGYKVSRKEKRNFPLILESPSPNQTSLYFCASSFLQSNEKLFFGSGTQLSVL.

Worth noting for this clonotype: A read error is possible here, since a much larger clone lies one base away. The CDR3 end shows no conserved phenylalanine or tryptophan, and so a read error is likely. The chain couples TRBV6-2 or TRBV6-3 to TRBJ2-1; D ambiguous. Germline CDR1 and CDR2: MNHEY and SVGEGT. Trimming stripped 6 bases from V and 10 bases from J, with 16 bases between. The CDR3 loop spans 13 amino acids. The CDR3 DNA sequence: TGTGCCAGCAGCCTGTGGCCCCTCAAAGAGCAGTTCTCC. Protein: CASSLWPLKEQFS.

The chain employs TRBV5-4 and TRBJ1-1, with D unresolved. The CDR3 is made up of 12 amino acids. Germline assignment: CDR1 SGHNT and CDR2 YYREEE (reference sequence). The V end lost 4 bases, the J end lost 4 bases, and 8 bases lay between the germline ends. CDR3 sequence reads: CASSRGPTEAFF. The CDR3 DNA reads TGTGCCAGCAGCCGGGGTCCCACTGAAGCTTTCTTT.

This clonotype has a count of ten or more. This chain's CDR3 is CASSLVGEISYNEQFF. The CDR3 nucleotides read TGTGCCAGCAGCTTAGTAGGTGAGATCTCCTACAATGAGCAGTTCTTC. The chain joins TRBV7-2 to TRBJ2-1, with D uncertain. With 1 base removed from V and 0 bases from J, the gap between germline ends came to 10 bases. Germline V CDR1 and CDR2: SGHTA, FQGNSA. CDR3 size: 16 residues.

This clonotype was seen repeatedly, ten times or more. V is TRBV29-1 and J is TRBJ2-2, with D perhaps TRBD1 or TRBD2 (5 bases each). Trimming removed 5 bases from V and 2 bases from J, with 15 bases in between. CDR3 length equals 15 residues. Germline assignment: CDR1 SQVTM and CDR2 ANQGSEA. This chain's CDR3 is CSVRPGTDNTGELFF. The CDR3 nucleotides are TGCAGCGTTCGACCCGGGACGGATAACACCGGGGAGCTGTTTTTT.

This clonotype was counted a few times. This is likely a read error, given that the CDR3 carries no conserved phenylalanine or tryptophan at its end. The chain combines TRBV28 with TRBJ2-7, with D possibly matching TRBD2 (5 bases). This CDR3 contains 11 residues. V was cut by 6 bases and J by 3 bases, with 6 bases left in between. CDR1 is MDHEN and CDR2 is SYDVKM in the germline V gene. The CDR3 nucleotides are TGTGCCAGCAGCCGGGGCTACGAGCAGTACCTC. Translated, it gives CASSRGYEQYL.

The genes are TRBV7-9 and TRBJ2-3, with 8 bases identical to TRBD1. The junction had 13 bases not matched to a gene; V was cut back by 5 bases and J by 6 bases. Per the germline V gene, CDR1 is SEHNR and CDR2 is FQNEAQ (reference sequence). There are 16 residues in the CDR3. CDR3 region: CASSTYAGQEMDTQYF. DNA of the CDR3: TGTGCCAGCAGCACTTATGCGGGACAGGAGATGGATACGCAGTATTTT.

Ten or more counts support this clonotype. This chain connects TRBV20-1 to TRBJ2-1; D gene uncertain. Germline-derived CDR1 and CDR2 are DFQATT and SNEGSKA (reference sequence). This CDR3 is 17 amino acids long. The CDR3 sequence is CRAWAPPPLPKANEQFF. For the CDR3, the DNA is TGCAGGGCTTGGGCGCCCCCACCACTACCGAAGGCAAATGAGCAGTTCTTC.

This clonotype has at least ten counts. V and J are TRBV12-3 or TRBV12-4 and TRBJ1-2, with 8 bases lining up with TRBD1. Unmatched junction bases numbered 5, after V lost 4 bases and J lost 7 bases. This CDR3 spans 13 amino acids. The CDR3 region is CASSYRQGFGYTF. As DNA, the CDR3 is TGTGCCAGCAGTTATCGACAGGGGTTTGGCTACACCTTC.

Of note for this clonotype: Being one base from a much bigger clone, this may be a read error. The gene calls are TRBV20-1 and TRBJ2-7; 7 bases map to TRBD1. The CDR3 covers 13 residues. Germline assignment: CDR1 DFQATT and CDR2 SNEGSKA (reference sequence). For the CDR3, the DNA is TGCAGTGCTATTCTGGACAGGCCCTACGAGCAGTGCTTC. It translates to CSAILDRPYEQCF.

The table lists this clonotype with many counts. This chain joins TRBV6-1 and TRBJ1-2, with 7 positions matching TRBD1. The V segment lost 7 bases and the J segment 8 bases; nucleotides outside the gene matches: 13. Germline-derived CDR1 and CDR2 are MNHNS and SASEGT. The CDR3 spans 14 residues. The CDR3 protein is CASTKLRQGDGYTF. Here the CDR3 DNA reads TGTGCCAGCACCAAATTGCGCCAGGGGGACGGCTACACCTTC.

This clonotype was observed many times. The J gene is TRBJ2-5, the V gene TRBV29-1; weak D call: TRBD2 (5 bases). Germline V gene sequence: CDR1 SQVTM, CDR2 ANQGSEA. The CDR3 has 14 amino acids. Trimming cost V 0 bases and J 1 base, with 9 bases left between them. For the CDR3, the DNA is TGCAGCGTTGAAGATCCGAGGGCCCAAGAGACCCAGTACTTC. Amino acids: CSVEDPRAQETQYF. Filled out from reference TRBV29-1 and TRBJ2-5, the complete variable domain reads SAVISQKPSRDICQRGTSLTIQCQVDSQVTMMFWYRQQPGQSLTLIATANQGSEATYESGFVIDKFPISRPNLTFSTLTVSNMSPEDSSIYLCSVEDPRAQETQYFGPGTRLLVL.

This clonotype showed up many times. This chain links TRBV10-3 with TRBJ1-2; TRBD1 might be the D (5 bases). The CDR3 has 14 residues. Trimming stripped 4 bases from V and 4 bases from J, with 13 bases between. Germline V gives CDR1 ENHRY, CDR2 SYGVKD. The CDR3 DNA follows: TGTGCCATCAGTGGGACACAGCTCCGCTATGGCTACACCTTC. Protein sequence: CAISGTQLRYGYTF.

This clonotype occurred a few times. CDR3 nucleotide sequence: TGTGCCAGCAGCCTAACTAGCGGGAGGGCGAACACCGGGGAGCTGTTTTTT. It specifies CASSLTSGRANTGELFF. V and J are TRBV7-2 and TRBJ2-2; 13 bases are shared with TRBD2. The germline V gene has CDR1 SGHTA and CDR2 FQGNSA. V lost 5 bases, J lost 0 bases, and 3 bases stayed unmatched. The CDR3 contains 17 residues.

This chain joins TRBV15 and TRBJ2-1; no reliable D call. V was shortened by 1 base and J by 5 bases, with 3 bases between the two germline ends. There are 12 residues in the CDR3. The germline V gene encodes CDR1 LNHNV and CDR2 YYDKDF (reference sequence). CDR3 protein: CATSRADNEQFF. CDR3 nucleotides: TGTGCCACCAGCAGAGCCGACAATGAGCAGTTCTTC.

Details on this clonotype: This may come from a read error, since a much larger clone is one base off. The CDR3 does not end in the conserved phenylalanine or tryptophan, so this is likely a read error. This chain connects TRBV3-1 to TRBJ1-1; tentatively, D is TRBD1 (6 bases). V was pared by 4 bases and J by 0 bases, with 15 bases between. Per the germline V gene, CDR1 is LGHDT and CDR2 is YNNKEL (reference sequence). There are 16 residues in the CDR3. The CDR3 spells CASSPDGGFMNTEAFL. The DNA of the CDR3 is TGTGCCAGCAGCCCTGATGGGGGCTTTATGAACACTGAAGCTTTCTTG.